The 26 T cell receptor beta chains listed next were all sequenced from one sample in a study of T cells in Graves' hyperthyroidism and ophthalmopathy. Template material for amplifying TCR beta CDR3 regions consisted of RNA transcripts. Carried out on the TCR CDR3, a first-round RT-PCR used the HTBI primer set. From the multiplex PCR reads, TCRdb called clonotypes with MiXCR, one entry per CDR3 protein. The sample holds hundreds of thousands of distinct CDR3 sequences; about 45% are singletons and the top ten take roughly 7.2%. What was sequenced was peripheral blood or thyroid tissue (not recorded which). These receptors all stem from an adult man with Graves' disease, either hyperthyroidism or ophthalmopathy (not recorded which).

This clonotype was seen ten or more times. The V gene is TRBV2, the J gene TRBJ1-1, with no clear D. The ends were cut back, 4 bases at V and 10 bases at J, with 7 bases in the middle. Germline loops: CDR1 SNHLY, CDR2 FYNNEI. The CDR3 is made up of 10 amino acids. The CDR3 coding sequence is TGTGCCAGCAGTGCCCCGGGAGCTTTCTTT. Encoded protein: CASSAPGAFF.

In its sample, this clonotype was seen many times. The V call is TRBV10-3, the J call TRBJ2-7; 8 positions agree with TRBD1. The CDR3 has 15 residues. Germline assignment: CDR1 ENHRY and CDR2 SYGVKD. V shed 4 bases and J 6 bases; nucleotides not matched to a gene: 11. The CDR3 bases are TGTGCCATCAGTGTCTCCGGACAGGGCTCAGGCGAGCAGTACTTC. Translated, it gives CAISVSGQGSGEQYF.

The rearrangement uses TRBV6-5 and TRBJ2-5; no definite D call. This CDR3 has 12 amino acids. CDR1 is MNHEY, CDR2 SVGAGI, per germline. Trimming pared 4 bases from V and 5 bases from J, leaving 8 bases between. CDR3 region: CASSSVGETQYF. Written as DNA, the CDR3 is TGTGCCAGCAGTTCCGTAGGGGAGACCCAGTACTTC.

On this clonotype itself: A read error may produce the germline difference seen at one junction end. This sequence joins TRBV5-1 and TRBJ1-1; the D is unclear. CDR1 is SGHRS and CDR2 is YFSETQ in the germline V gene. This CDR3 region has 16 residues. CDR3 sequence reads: CASSNGPSGRNTEAFF. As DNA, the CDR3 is TGTGCCAGCAGCAACGGACCGAGCGGGAGGAACACTGAAGCTTTCTTT.

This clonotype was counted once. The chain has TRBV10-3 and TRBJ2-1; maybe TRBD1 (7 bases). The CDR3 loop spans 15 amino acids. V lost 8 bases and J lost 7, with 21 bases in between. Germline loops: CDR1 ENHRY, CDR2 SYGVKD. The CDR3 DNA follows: TGTGCCATCTCTTCTCGGGAGACAGGGAGGAATGAGCAGTTCTTC. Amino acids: CAISSRETGRNEQFF.

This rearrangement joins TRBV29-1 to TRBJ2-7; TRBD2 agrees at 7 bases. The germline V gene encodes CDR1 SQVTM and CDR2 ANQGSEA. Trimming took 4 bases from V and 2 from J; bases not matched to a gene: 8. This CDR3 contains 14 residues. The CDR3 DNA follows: TGCAGCGTTGCAGGGTCTAGCGGAACCTACGAGCAGTACTTC. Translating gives CSVAGSSGTYEQYF.

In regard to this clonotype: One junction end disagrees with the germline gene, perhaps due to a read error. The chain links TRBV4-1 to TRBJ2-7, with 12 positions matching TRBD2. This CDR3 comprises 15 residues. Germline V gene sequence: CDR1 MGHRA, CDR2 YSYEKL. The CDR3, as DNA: TGTGCCAGCAGCCAAGCTAGCGGGAGGGCCTACGAGCAGTACTTC. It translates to CASSQASGRAYEQYF.

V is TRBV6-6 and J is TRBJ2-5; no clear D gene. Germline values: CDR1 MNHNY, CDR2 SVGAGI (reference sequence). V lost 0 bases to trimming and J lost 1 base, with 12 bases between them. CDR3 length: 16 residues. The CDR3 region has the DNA TGTGCCAGCAGTTACTCTGGCGCAACCCTCCAAGAGACCCAGTACTTC. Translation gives CASSYSGATLQETQYF.

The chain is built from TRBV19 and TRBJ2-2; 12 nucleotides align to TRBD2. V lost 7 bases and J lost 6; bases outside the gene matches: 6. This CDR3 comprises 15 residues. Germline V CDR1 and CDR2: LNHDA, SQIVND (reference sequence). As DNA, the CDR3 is TGTGCCAGTACCCCTCTAGCGGGAGGGCCCGGGGAGCTGTTTTTT. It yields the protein CASTPLAGGPGELFF.

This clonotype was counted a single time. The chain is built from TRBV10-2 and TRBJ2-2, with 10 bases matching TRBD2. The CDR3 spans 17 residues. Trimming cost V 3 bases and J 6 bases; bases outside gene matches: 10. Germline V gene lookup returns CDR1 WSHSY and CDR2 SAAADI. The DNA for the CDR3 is TGCGCCAGCAGTGACCCTAGCGGGAGCGGAAGAGCCGGGGAGCTGTTTTTT. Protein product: CASSDPSGSGRAGELFF.

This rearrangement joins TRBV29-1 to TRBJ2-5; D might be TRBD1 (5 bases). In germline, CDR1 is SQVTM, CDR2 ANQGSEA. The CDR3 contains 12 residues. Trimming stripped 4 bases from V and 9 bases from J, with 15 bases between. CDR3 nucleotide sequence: TGCAGCGTTGGTGACAGCAATCAGCCCCAGTACTTC. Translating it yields CSVGDSNQPQYF. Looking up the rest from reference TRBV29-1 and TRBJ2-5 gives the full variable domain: SAVISQKPSRDICQRGTSLTIQCQVDSQVTMMFWYRQQPGQSLTLIATANQGSEATYESGFVIDKFPISRPNLTFSTLTVSNMSPEDSSIYLCSVGDSNQPQYFGPGTRLLVL.

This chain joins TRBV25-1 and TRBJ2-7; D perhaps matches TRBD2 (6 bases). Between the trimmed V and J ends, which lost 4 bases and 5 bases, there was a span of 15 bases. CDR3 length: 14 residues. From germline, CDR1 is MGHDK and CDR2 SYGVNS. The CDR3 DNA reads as TGTGCCAGCAGTGGCGGGGCGGCCTTCCACGAGCAGTACTTC. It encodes CASSGGAAFHEQYF.

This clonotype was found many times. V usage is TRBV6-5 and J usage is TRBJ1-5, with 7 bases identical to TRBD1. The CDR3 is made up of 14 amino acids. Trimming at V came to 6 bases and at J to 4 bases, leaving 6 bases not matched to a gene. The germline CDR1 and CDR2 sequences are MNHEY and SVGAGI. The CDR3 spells CASSDRVRNQPQHF. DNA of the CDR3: TGTGCCAGCAGCGACAGGGTAAGAAATCAGCCCCAGCATTTT.

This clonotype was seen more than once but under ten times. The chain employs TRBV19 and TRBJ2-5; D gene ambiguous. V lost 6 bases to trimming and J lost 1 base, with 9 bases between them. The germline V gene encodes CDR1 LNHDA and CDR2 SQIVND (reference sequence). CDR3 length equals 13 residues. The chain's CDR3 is CASRPVGQETQYF. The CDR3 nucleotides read TGTGCCAGTAGACCCGTTGGCCAAGAGACCCAGTACTTC. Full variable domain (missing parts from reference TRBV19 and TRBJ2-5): DGGITQSPKYLFRKEGQNVTLSCEQNLNHDAMYWYRQDPGQGLRLIYYSQIVNDFQKGDIAEGYSVSREKKESFPLTVTSAQKNPTAFYLCASRPVGQETQYFGPGTRLLVL.

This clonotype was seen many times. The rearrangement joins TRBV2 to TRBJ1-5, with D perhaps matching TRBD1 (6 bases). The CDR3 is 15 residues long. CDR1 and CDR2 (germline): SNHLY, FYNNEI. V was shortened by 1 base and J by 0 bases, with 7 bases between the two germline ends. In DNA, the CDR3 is TGTGCCAGCAGTGAAGGCAGGGGTAGCAATCAGCCCCAGCATTTT. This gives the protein CASSEGRGSNQPQHF.

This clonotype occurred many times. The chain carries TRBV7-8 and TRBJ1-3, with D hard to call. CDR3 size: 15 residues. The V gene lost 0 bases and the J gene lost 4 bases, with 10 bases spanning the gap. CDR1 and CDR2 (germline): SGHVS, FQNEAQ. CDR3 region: CASSLALGGGNTIYF. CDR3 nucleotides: TGTGCCAGCAGCTTAGCGCTGGGCGGAGGAAACACCATATATTTT.

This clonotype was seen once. CDR3 sequence: CATSRESPSNSYNSPLHF. The CDR3 coding sequence is TGTGCCACCAGCAGAGAGTCACCATCCAACTCCTATAATTCACCCCTCCACTTT. The V and J genes are TRBV15 and TRBJ1-6, with D unresolved. V was pared by 0 bases and J by 0 bases, with 12 bases between. Germline loops: CDR1 LNHNV, CDR2 YYDKDF (reference sequence). CDR3 length equals 18 residues.

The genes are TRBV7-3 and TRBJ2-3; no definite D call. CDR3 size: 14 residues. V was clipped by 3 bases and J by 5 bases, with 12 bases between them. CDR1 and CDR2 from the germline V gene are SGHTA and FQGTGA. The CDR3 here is CASSFRFALDTQYF. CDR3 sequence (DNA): TGTGCCAGCAGCTTTCGCTTTGCCTTAGATACGCAGTATTTT.

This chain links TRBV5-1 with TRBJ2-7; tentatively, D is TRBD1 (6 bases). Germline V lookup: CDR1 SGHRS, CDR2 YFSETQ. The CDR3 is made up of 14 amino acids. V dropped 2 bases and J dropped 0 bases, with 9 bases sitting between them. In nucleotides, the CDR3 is TGCGCCAGCAGCTTTCAGGGGTCCTCCTACGAGCAGTACTTC. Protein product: CASSFQGSSYEQYF.

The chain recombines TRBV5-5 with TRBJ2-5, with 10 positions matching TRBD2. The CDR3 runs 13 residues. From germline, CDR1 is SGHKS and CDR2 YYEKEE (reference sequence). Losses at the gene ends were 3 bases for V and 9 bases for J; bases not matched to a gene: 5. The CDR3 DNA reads TGTGCCAGCAGCTCCTCAGCGGGGGGGCCCCAGTACTTC. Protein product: CASSSSAGGPQYF.

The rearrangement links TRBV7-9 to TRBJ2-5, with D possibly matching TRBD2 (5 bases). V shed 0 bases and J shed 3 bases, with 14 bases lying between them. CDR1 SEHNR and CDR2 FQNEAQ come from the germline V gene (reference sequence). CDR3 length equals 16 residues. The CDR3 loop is CASSLAPNSGKETQYF. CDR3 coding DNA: TGTGCCAGCAGCTTAGCGCCGAATTCGGGAAAAGAGACCCAGTACTTC.

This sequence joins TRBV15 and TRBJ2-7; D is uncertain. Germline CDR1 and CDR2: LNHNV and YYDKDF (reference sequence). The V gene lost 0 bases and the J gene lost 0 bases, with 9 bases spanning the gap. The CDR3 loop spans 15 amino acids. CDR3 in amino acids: CATSRDKAGSYEQYF. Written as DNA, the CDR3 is TGTGCCACCAGCAGAGATAAGGCAGGCTCCTACGAGCAGTACTTC. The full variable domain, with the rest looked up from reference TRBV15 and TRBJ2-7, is DAMVIQNPRYQVTQFGKPVTLSCSQTLNHNVMYWYQQKSSQAPKLLFHYYDKDFNNEADTPDNFQSRRPNTSFCFLDIRSPGLGDTAMYLCATSRDKAGSYEQYFGPGTRLTVT.

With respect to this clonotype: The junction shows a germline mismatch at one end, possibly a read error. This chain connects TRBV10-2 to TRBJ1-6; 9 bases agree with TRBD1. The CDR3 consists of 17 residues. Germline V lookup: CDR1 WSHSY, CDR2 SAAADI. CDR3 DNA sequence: TGTGCCAGCAGTTACTCCGGAGGGACAGGGAATAATTCACCCCTCCACTTT. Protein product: CASSYSGGTGNNSPLHF.

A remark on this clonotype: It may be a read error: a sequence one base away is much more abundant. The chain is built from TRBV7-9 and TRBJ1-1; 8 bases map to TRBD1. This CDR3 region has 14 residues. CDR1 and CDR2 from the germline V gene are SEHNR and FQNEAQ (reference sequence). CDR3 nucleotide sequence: TGTGCCAGCAGCGCCGACAGGGGCAGTGCTGAAGCTGTCTTT. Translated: CASSADRGSAEAVF.

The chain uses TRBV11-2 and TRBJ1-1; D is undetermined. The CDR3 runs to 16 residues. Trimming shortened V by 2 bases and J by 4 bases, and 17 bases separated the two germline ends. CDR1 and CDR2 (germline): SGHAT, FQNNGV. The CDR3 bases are TGTGCCAGCAGCTTATTTCAAGGGCTTGGTGGCACTGAAGCTTTCTTT. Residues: CASSLFQGLGGTEAFF.

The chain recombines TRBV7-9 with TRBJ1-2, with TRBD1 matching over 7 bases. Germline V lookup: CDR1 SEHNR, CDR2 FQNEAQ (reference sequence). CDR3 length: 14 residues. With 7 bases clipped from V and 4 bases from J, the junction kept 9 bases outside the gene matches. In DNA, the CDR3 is TGTGCCAGCAACGCCCCGGGACAGCCCTATGGCTACACCTTC. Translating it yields CASNAPGQPYGYTF.